Below, one T cell receptor beta chain is given with its context. The antigen is not known. The entry originates in a study of T cells in tuberculosis. Background on the study: A South African cohort included IGRA-negative adolescents, latently infected IGRA-positive adolescents and adults with active tuberculosis.

Some clones are missing from TCRdb's copy, which holds only in-frame ones; the method was immunoSEQ multiplex PCR. The table lists over 30,000 clones, 97% of them singletons, with 6.2% in the top ten. General study findings and limits: Shorter CDR3-alpha in active tuberculosis partly drove smaller distances. GMM-specific TCRs were nearer to active tuberculosis alpha repertoires, suggesting expansion.

This clonotype originated in a donor aged 10 to 29 with latent tuberculosis or without tuberculosis infection. The specimen sequenced was PBMCs.

The DNA of the CDR3 is TGTGCCAGCAGTTTATCGGCCACGGGACAGGGGTATGGCTACACCTTC. Translating it yields CASSLSATGQGYGYTF. J is TRBJ1-2 and V is TRBV27, with 10 bases identical to TRBD1. Looked up from germline, CDR1 is MNHEY and CDR2 is SMNVEV (reference sequence). CDR3 length: 16 amino acids. Trimming took 0 bases from V and 5 from J; bases not matched to a gene: 6.